This T cell receptor (beta chain) was sequenced for a study of OX40 agonist ivuxolimab in advanced cancers. Study-wide context: The drug used for patients, ivuxolimab, was an agonistic anti-OX40 (CD134) antibody.

Data came from immunoSEQ multiplex PCR; TCRdb stores just in-frame clones and leaves some out. The sample contains tens of thousands of clones, around 79% of which appear only once. Looked up from germline, CDR1 is SEHNR and CDR2 is FQNEAQ (reference sequence). The V end was cut by 8 bases, the J end by 4 bases, with 8 bases between. The CDR3 is 11 residues long. This sequence was found in an adult with an advanced solid tumor such as melanoma, head and neck, liver or kidney cancer. The chain joins TRBV7-9 to TRBJ1-1; D unresolved. The specimen was CD4+ or CD8+ T cells sorted from blood, collected in a trial of the OX40 agonist ivuxolimab. The CDR3 protein is CASESLTEAFF. The CDR3 bases are TGTGCCAGCGAAAGCCTCACTGAAGCTTTCTTT.